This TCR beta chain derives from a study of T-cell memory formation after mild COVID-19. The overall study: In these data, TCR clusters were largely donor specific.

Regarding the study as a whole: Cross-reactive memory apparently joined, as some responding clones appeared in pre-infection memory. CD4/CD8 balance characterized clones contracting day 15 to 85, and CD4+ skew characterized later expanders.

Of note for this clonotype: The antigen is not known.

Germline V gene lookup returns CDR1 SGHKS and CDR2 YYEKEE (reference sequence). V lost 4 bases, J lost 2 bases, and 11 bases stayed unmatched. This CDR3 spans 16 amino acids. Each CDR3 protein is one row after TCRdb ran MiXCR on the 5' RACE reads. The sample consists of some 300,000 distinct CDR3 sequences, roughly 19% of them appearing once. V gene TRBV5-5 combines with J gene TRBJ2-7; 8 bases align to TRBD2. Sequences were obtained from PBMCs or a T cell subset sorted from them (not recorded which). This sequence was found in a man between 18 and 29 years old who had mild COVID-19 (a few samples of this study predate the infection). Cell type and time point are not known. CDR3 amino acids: CASSTSGGNPTYEQYV. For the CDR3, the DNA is TGTGCCAGCAGCACCTCGGGGGGGAATCCGACCTACGAGCAGTACGTC.